What follows are 18 T cell receptor beta chains derived from one specimen sequenced in a study of tumor-infiltrating lymphocytes in oesophageal squamous cell carcinoma. From the PCR reads, TCRdb called clonotypes with MiXCR, one entry per CDR3 protein. The sample has 10,000 to 15,000 distinct CDR3 sequences, around 52% seen once. The sample taken for sequencing was esophageal tumor tissue. These receptor sequences come from a female donor with esophageal squamous cell carcinoma.

In the case of this clonotype: The CDR3 does not close with the conserved phenylalanine or tryptophan, likely indicating a read error. Because the CDR3's place on the DNA is in doubt, the DNA is left out and the CDR3 is given as listed by TCRdb. This chain uses TRBV5-1 with TRBJ2-5. Germline loops: CDR1 SGHRS, CDR2 YFSETQ. The CDR3 contains 16 residues when both ends are counted. CDR3 sequence reads: CASSLESQIYGYTFGS.

On this clonotype: A junction end diverges from the germline sequence, so it may reflect a read error. The chain couples TRBV27 to TRBJ2-1; D is possibly TRBD2 (5 bases). The CDR3 loop spans 13 amino acids. The germline V gene has CDR1 MNHEY and CDR2 SMNVEV (reference sequence). CDR3 protein: CTSSLSRVDTQFF. The CDR3, as DNA: TGTACCAGCAGTTTATCGAGGGTGGATACGCAGTTCTTC.

This clonotype has ten or more counts. V and J are TRBV10-1 and TRBJ2-5, with 9 positions matching TRBD2. Trimming cost V 5 bases and J 11 bases; bases outside gene matches: 12. Germline V gene sequence: CDR1 WNHNN, CDR2 SYGVQD (reference sequence). The CDR3 loop spans 14 amino acids. CDR3 bases: TGCGCCAGCAGTTTAGCGGGAGAACTGGATGAGCAGTACTTC. This translates into CASSLAGELDEQYF.

This clonotype has just a few counts. The J gene is TRBJ1-2, the V gene TRBV7-8; D is uncertain. Germline V gene sequence: CDR1 SGHVS, CDR2 FQNEAQ. The V and J ends lost 0 bases and 3 bases respectively, with 5 bases between them. The CDR3 is 13 residues long. The CDR3 DNA reads TGTGCCAGCAGCTTAGCCTTGGACTATGGCTACACCTTC. Translated, it gives CASSLALDYGYTF.

Note on this clonotype: The CDR3 carries no conserved terminal phenylalanine or tryptophan, so it likely arises from a read error. The chain's CDR3 is CASSLASDRGSGEQFL. The CDR3 coding sequence is TGTGCCAGCAGCTTAGCCTCCGACAGGGGGTCAGGCGAGCAGTTCTTG. This chain uses TRBV7-6 with TRBJ2-1; 9 bases match TRBD1. Germline CDR1 reads SGHVS; CDR2 reads FNYEAQ. This CDR3 region has 16 residues. V lost 0 bases and J lost 10; bases outside the gene matches: 10.

The chain couples TRBV2 to TRBJ2-4, with a weak D call TRBD2 (5 bases). Near its end, the DNA agrees better with TRBJ2-5, so the J call may be wrong. Per the germline V gene, CDR1 is SNHLY and CDR2 is FYNNEI. The length of the CDR3 is 14 residues. CDR3 nucleotide sequence: TGTGCCAGCAGTGAAAGGTTTAGCGAAGAGACCCAGTACTTC. The encoded protein is CASSERFSEETQYF.

As regards this clonotype: A much more abundant neighbour one base away suggests this may be a read error. V is TRBV5-1 and J is TRBJ2-1; D may be TRBD2 (5 bases). Between the trimmed V and J ends, which lost 4 bases and 13 bases, there was a span of 24 bases. The germline gives CDR1 SGHRS, CDR2 YFSETQ. CDR3 length: 15 amino acids. The CDR3 here is CASSLGWSGQETQFF. For the CDR3, the DNA is TGCGCCAGCAGCCTGGGCTGGAGCGGTCAAGAGACCCAGTTCTTC.

The rearrangement joins TRBV7-6 to TRBJ2-5, with 7 bases that match TRBD1. CDR1 SGHVS and CDR2 FNYEAQ come from the germline V gene. There are 11 residues in the CDR3. CDR3 coding DNA: TGTGTCACAGGGGTTCAAGAGACCCAGTACTTC. Protein sequence: CVTGVQETQYF.

CDR3 DNA sequence: TGTGCCAGCAGTGAATGGGGCAGCCAGCAAGAGACCCAGTACTTC. Amino acids: CASSEWGSQQETQYF. The V and J genes are TRBV25-1 and TRBJ2-5, with D perhaps matching TRBD1 (5 bases). This CDR3 has 15 amino acids. The V and J ends lost 1 base and 2 bases respectively, with 11 bases between them. CDR1 MGHDK and CDR2 SYGVNS come from the germline V gene.

This rearrangement joins TRBV7-9 to TRBJ2-7; 7 bases align to TRBD2. The CDR3 runs to 15 residues. Germline V gives CDR1 SEHNR, CDR2 FQNEAQ (reference sequence). V gave up 5 bases and J gave up 0 bases; unmatched junction bases: 7. CDR3 DNA: TGTGCCAGCAGCCCCGGGACTACATACTCCTACGAGCAGTACTTC. Translating gives CASSPGTTYSYEQYF. The variable domain in full, completed from reference TRBV7-9 and TRBJ2-7, reads DTGVSQNPRHKITKRGQNVTFRCDPISEHNRLYWYRQTLGQGPEFLTYFQNEAQLEKSRLLSDRFSAERPKGSFSTLEIQRTEQGDSAMYLCASSPGTTYSYEQYFGPGTRLTVT.

The chain joins TRBV10-3 to TRBJ1-2, with 8 bases matching TRBD2. The tail of the sequence fits TRBJ2-7 better, so the J call may be wrong. The CDR3 is 16 amino acids. CDR1 is ENHRY, CDR2 SYGVKD, per germline. The CDR3 nucleotides are TGTGCCATCAGTACCGGGACTAGGGAGAATTACAATGAGCAGTACTTC. Translating it yields CAISTGTRENYNEQYF.

As concerns this clonotype: In this CDR3 the conserved last residue, phenylalanine or tryptophan, is missing, so a read error is likely. The DNA is left out, because the CDR3 cannot be placed on it with certainty; the CDR3 is given as TCRdb lists it. V gene TRBV7-2 combines with J gene TRBJ2-3; TRBD1, the table's D call, was not compared with the DNA. Termini included, the CDR3 measures 16 amino acids. CDR1 SGHTA and CDR2 FQGNSA come from the germline V gene. CDR3 sequence reads: CASSLQAGANEQYFGP.

The V gene is TRBV11-3, the J gene TRBJ2-1; D is uncertain. Per the germline V gene, CDR1 is SGHNT and CDR2 is YENEEA. V dropped 5 bases and J dropped 5 bases, with 10 bases sitting between them. The CDR3 consists of 13 residues. The CDR3 sequence is CASSRRGDNEQFF. DNA for the CDR3: TGTGCCAGCAGCCGAAGAGGAGACAATGAGCAGTTCTTC.

The chain carries TRBV7-2 and TRBJ2-5; 9 bases line up with TRBD2. This CDR3 contains 14 residues. The junction had 6 bases not matched to a gene; V was cut back by 5 bases and J by 5 bases. Germline V CDR1 and CDR2: SGHTA, FQGNSA. In nucleotides, the CDR3 is TGTGCCAGCAGCCTTAGCGGGAGATGGGAGACCCAGTACTTC. Protein: CASSLSGRWETQYF.

This clonotype was counted ten times or more. As the CDR3 is not closed by the conserved phenylalanine or tryptophan, this likely results from a read error. The DNA is omitted, as the CDR3 cannot be located on it reliably, and the CDR3 follows TCRdb's listing. The rearrangement links TRBV6-8 to TRBJ2-6; the DNA was not compared with TRBD1, the D call given in the table. Germline V gene lookup returns CDR1 MNHGY and CDR2 SAAAGT. The CDR3 sequence runs 11 residues, both termini included. The CDR3 reads CWGNGIRDQDM.

This clonotype was picked up a small number of times. The chain links TRBV7-6 to TRBJ2-5; 7 bases agree with TRBD2. This CDR3 spans 14 amino acids. Germline values: CDR1 SGHVS, CDR2 FNYEAQ. The V and J ends lost 0 bases and 4 bases, in that order; junction bases with no gene match: 2. Here the CDR3 DNA reads TGTGCCAGCAGCTTAGCGGGCGGGGGAGAGACCCAGTACTTC. Its translation: CASSLAGGGETQYF.

The count of this clonotype is one. V usage is TRBV7-6 and J usage is TRBJ2-1; D unresolved. The end of the DNA is better explained by TRBJ1-2, so the J call may be wrong. The CDR3 spans 14 residues. Germline assignment: CDR1 SGHVS and CDR2 FNYEAQ. Written as DNA, the CDR3 is TGTGCCAGCAGCTTAGAGCCACTTCGGGGAGGCTACACCTTC. It is translated as CASSLEPLRGGYTF.

The chain has TRBV11-3 and TRBJ2-2; D remains ambiguous. From germline, CDR1 is SGHNT and CDR2 YENEEA. CDR3 length: 12 residues. V was cut by 4 bases and J by 6 bases, with 6 bases left in between. Here the CDR3 DNA reads TGTGCCAGCAGCTCGCGTCCCGGGGAGCTGTTTTTT. It codes for CASSSRPGELFF.